This TCR beta chain was identified in a study of cytomegalovirus exposure and HLA in healthy donors. This clone showed up just a few times. This CDR3 has 15 amino acids. V lost 5 bases, J lost 5 bases, and 13 bases stayed unmatched. Germline loops: CDR1 SQVTM, CDR2 ANQGSEA. Donors consisted of healthy bone marrow donors. It was with 60 Vbeta and 13 Jbeta primers that the PCR ran. TCRdb's table, derived via immunoSEQ multiplex PCR, lists solely in-frame clones and lacks some. This table holds about 130,000 clones, more than 9% found once. The receptor comes from a woman aged 18-29 years in good health and CMV-seropositive. V gene TRBV29-1 combines with J gene TRBJ1-1, with 8 bases that match TRBD1. Sequencing was done on a sample of PBMCs. Here the CDR3 reads CSVWARGRDRTEAFF. CDR3 DNA sequence: TGCAGCGTTTGGGCCAGGGGGCGCGATCGGACTGAAGCTTTCTTT. Complete variable domain (other parts from reference TRBV29-1 and TRBJ1-1): SAVISQKPSRDICQRGTSLTIQCQVDSQVTMMFWYRQQPGQSLTLIATANQGSEATYESGFVIDKFPISRPNLTFSTLTVSNMSPEDSSIYLCSVWARGRDRTEAFFGQGTRLTVV.